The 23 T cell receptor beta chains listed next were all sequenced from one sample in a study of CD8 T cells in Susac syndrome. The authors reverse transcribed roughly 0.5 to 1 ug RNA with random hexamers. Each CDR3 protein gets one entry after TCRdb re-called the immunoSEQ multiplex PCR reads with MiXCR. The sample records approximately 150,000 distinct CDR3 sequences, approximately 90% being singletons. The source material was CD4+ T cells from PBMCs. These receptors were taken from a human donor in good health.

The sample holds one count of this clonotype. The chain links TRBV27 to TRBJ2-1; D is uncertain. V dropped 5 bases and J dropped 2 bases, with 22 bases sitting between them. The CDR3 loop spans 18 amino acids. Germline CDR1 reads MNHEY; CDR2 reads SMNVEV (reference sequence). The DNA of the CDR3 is TGTGCCAGCAGTCCGACCCCGTGGCCGGCTTCCCCCTACAATGAGCAGTTCTTC. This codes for CASSPTPWPASPYNEQFF.

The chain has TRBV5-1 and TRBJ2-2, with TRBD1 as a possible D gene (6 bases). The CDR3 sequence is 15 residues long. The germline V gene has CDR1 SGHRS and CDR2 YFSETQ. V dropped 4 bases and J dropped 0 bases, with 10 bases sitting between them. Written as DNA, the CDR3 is TGCGCCAGCAGCAGGGGGTCCGCGAACACCGGGGAGCTGTTTTTT. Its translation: CASSRGSANTGELFF.

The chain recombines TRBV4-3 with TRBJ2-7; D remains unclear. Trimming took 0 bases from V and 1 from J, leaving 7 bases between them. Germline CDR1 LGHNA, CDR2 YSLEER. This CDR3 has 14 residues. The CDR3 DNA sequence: TGCGCCAGCAGCCAAGAGGCCTTATCCTACGAGCAGTACTTC. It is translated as CASSQEALSYEQYF.

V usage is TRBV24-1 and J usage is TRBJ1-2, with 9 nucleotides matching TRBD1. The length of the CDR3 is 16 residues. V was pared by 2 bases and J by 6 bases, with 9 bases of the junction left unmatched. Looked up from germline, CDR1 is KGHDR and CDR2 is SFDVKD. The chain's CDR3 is CATSDSTGGQGNGYTF. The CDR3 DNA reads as TGTGCCACCAGTGATTCTACGGGAGGACAGGGGAATGGCTACACCTTC.

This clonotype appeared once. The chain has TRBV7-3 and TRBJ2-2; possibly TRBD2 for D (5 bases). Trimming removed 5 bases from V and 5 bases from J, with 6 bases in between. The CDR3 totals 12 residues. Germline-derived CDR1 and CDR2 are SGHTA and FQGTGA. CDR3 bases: TGTGCCAGCAGCACGGGGACCGGGGAGCTGTTTTTT. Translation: CASSTGTGELFF.

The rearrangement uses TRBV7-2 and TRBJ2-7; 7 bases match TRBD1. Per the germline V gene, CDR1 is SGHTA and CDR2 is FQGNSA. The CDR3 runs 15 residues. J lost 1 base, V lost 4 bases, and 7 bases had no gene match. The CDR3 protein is CASSSAGGSSYEQYF. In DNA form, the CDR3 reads TGTGCCAGCAGCTCGGCAGGGGGTTCATCCTACGAGCAGTACTTC.

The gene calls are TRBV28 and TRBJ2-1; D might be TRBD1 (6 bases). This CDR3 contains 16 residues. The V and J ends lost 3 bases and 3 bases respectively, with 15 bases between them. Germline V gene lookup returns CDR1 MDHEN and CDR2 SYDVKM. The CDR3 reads CASSLYHRALYNEQFF. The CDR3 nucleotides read TGTGCCAGCAGTTTGTACCACAGGGCCCTCTACAATGAGCAGTTCTTC. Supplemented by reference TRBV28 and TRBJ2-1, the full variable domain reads DVKVTQSSRYLVKRTGEKVFLECVQDMDHENMFWYRQDPGLGLRLIYFSYDVKMKEKGDIPEGYSVSREKKERFSLILESASTNQTSMYLCASSLYHRALYNEQFFGPGTRLTVL.

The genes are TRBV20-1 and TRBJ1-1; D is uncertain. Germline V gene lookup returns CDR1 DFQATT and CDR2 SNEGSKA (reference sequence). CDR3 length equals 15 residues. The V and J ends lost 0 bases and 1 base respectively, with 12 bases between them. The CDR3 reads CSAREPGRANTEAFF. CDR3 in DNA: TGCAGTGCTAGAGAGCCTGGGCGAGCGAACACTGAAGCTTTCTTT.

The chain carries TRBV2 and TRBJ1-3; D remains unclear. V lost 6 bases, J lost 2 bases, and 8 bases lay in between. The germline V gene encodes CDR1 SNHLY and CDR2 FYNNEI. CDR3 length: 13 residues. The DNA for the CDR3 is TGTGCCAGCAGCTTCAGGACTGGAAACACCATATATTTT. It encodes CASSFRTGNTIYF.

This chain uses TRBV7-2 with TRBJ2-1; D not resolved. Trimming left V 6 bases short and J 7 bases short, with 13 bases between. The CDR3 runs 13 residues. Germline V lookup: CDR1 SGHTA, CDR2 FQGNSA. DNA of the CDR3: TGTGCCAGCAGTTATACCCGGGCGAATGAGCAGTTCTTC. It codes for CASSYTRANEQFF.

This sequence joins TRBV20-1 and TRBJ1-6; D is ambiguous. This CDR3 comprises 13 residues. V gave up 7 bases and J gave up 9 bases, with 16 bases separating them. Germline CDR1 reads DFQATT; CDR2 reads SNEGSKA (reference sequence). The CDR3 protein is CSVATEMGSPLHF. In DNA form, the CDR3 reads TGCAGTGTCGCGACTGAGATGGGTTCACCCCTCCACTTT.

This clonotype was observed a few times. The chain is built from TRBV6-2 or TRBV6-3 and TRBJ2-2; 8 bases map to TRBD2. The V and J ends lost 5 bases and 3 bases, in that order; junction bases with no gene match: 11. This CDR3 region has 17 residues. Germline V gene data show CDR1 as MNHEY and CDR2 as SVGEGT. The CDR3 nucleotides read TGTGCCAGCAGTCACTTACTAGCGGCAGATTACACCGGGGAGCTGTTTTTT. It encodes CASSHLLAADYTGELFF.

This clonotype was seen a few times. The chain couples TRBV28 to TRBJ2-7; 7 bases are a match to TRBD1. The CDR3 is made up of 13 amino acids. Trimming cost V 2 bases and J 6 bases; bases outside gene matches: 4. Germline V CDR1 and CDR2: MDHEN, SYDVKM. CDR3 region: CASSLRQGSEQYF. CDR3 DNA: TGTGCCAGCAGTTTACGACAGGGTAGCGAGCAGTACTTC.

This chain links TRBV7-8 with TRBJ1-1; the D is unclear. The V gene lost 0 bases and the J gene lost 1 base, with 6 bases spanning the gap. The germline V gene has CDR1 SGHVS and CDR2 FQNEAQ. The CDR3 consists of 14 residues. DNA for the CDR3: TGTGCCAGCAGCTTAGCGCTAGAGAACACTGAAGCTTTCTTT. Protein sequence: CASSLALENTEAFF.

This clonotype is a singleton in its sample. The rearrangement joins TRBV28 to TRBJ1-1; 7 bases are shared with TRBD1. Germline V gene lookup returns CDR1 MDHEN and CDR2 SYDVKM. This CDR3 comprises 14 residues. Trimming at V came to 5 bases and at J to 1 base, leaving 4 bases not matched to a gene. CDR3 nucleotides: TGTGCCAGCAGTCTCCGACAGGGGAACACTGAAGCTTTCTTT. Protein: CASSLRQGNTEAFF.

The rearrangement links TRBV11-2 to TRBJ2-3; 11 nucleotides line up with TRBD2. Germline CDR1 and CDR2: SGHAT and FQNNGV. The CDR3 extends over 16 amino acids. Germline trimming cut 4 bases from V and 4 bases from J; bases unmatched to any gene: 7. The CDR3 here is CASSSRLAGTADTQYF. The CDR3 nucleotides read TGTGCCAGCAGCTCCCGACTAGCGGGGACGGCAGATACGCAGTATTTT.

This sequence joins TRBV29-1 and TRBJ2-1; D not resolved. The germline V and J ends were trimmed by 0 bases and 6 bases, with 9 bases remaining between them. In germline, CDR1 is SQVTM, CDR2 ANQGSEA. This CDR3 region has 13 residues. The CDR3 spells CSVEETEFNEQFF. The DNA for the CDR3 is TGCAGCGTTGAAGAAACAGAATTCAATGAGCAGTTCTTC.

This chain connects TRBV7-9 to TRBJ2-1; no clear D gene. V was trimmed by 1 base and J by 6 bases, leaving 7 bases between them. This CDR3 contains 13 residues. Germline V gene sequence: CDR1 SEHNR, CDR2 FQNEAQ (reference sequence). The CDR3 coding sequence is TGTGCCAGCAGCTTAGACGCTATCAATGAGCAGTTCTTC. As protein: CASSLDAINEQFF.

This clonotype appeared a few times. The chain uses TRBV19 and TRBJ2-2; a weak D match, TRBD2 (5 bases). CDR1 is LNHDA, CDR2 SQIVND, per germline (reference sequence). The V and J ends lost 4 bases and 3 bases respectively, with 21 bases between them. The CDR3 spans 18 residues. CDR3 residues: CASSTPEIGRVYTGELFF. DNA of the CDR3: TGTGCCAGTAGTACCCCCGAGATAGGGAGAGTCTACACCGGGGAGCTGTTTTTT.

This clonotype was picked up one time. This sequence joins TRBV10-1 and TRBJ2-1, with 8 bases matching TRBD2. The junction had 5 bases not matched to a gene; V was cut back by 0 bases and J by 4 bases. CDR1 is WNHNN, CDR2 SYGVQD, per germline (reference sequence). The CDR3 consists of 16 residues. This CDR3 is CASSESALAVYNEQFF. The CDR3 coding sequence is TGCGCCAGCAGTGAGTCAGCACTAGCGGTTTACAATGAGCAGTTCTTC.

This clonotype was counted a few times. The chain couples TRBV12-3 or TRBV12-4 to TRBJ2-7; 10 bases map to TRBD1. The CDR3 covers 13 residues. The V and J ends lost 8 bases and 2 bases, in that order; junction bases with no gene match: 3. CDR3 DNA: TGTGCCAGCCGGGGGACAGGGGCCTACGAGCAGTACTTC. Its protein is CASRGTGAYEQYF.

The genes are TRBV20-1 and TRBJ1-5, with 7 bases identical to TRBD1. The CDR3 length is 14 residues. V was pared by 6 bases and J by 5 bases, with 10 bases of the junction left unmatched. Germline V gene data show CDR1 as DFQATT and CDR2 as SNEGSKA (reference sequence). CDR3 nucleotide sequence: TGCAGTGCCACCTCAGGGGGGGACGATCAGCCCCAGCATTTT. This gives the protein CSATSGGDDQPQHF.

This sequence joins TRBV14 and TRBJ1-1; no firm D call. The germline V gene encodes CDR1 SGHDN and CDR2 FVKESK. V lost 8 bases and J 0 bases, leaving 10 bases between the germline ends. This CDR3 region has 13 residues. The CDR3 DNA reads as TGTGCCAGCCGAAATACAATGAACACTGAAGCTTTCTTT. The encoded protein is CASRNTMNTEAFF.